This TCR beta chain originates from a study of T cell responses to AZD1222 COVID-19 vaccine. For the study at large: Combined were second doses at about 4 or about 12 weeks. Study-level findings and limits: Most donors were white British and more were female, and clonal diversity was possibly underestimated. Only a handful of AZD1222 recipients were seropositive at baseline. No day 14 peak samples; only post-peak repertoires were characterized.

Trimming shortened V by 0 bases and J by 3 bases, and 13 bases separated the two germline ends. The germline CDR1 and CDR2 sequences are SGHRS and YFSETQ. This CDR3 is built from 15 residues. The method was immunoSEQ multiplex PCR; TCRdb's version includes in-frame clones alone and lacks a portion of them. The profile shows more than 85,000 clones, around 90% of them singletons. A note on this clone: Its antigen is as yet unknown.

The TCR sequence derives from an adult in good health. The chain couples TRBV5-1 to TRBJ2-7; tentative D call: TRBD2 (6 bases). This sample comprised peripheral blood, obtained on day 0 of AZD1222 vaccination. The CDR3 sequence is CASSLESGSRYEQYF. CDR3 DNA: TGCGCCAGCAGCTTGGAATCCGGGAGCCGCTACGAGCAGTACTTC. The entire variable domain, with the rest obtained from reference TRBV5-1 and TRBJ2-7, is as follows: KAGVTQTPRYLIKTRGQQVTLSCSPISGHRSVSWYQQTPGQGLQFLFEYFSETQRNKGNFPGRFSGRQFSNSRSEMNVSTLELGDSALYLCASSLESGSRYEQYFGPGTRLTVT.